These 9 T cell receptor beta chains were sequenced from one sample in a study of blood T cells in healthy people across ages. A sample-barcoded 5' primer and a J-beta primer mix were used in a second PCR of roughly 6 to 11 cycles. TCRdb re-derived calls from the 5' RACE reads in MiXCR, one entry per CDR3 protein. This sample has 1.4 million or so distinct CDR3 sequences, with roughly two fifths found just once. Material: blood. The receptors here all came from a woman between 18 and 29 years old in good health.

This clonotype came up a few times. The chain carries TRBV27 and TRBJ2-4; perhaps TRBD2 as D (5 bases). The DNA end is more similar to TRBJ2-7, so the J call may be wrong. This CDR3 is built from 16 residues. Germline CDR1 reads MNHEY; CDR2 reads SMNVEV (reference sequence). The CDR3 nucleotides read TGTGCCAGCAGTTTAGTACCGCTAGCTAACACGGGCGAGCAGTACTTC. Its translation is CASSLVPLANTGEQYF.

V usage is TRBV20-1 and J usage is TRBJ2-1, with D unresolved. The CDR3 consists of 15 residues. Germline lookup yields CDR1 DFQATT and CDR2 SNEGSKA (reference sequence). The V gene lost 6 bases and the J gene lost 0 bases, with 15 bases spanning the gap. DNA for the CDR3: TGCAGTGCCGCCTCGCCTGGGATCTCCTACAATGAGCAGTTCTTC. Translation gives CSAASPGISYNEQFF.

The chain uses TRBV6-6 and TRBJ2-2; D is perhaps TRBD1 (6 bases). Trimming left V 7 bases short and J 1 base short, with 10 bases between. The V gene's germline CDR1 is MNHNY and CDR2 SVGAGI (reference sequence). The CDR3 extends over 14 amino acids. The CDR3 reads CASIGGGNTGELFF. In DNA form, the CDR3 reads TGTGCCAGCATAGGGGGTGGGAACACCGGGGAGCTGTTTTTT.

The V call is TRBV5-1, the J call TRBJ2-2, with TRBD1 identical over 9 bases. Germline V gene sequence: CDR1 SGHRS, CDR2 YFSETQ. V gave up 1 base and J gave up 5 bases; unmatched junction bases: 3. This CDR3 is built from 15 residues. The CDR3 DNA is TGCGCCAGCAGCTTGTACAGGGGGCAAACCGGGGAGCTGTTTTTT. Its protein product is CASSLYRGQTGELFF.

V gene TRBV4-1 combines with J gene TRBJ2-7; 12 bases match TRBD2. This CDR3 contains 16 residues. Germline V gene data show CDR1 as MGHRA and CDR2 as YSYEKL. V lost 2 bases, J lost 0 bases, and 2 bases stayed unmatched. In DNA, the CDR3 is TGCGCCAGCAGCCAACTACTAGCGGGGGGCTCCTACGAGCAGTACTTC. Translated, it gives CASSQLLAGGSYEQYF.

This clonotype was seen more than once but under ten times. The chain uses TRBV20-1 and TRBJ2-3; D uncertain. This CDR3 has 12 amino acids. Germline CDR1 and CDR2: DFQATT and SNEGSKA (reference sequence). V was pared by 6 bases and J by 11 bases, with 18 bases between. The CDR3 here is CSASLRPDQQYF. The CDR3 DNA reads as TGCAGTGCCTCCCTTCGGCCAGATCAGCAGTATTTT.

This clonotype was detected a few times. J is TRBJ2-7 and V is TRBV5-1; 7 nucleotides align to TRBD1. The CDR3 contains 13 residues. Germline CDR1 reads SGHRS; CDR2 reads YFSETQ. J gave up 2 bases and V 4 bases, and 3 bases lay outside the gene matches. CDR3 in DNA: TGCGCCAGCAGCGTAGACAGGGCCTACGAGCAGTACTTC. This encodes CASSVDRAYEQYF.

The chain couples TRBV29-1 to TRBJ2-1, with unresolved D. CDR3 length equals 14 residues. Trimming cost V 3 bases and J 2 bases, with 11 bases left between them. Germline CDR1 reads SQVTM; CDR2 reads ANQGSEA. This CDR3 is CSVDRQVTYNEQFF. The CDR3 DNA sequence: TGCAGCGTTGATCGGCAGGTAACCTACAATGAGCAGTTCTTC.

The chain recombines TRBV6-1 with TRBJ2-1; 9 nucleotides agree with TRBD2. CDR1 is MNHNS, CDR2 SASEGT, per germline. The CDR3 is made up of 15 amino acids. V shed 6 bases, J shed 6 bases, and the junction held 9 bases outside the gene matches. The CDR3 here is CASRTGTSYPNEQFF. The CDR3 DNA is TGTGCCAGCAGGACCGGGACTAGCTACCCCAATGAGCAGTTCTTC.